This TCR beta chain was captured by sequencing in a study of human T cells and chemical hapten exposure. Study-wide background: Sensitization used 2% DPC on around 2 cm by around 2 cm upper inner arm skin.

The length of the CDR3 is 12 residues. Between the trimmed V and J ends, which lost 4 bases and 8 bases, there was a span of 11 bases. Germline CDR1 reads MDHEN; CDR2 reads SYDVKM. The time point: patch test 3, about 24 weeks after DPC sensitization. The treatment here: therapeutic diphenylcyclopropenone sensitization with weekly scalp DPC. Someone pulled total RNA out of unfractionated whole blood. It was the library that attached unique molecular identifiers to individual cDNA molecules. MiXCR, applied by TCRdb to the RACE reads, yields one record per CDR3 protein. The table has tens of thousands of distinct CDR3 sequences, over 8.5% seen once.

This receptor was taken from a woman aged 45 to 65 with alopecia areata. Some clones in this sample may be carry-over from other donors' samples. V usage is TRBV28 and J usage is TRBJ1-2; D gene uncertain. The sample in question was whole blood, obtained in connection with sensitization to the hapten diphenylcyclopropenone (DPC). DNA of the CDR3: TGTGCCAGCAGTTCGAATCTGTACGGCTACACCTTC. This codes for CASSSNLYGYTF.